One T cell receptor (beta chain) is described in this entry. The antigen is undetermined. The sample originates from a study of cytomegalovirus exposure and HLA in healthy donors. Study details: It was reported in a later analysis that the same platform had been used for the roughly 110 validation repertoires as for the approximately 730 first-cohort repertoires. Overall study results and limits: Cytomegalovirus-associated status was assigned to about 180 TCR beta chains.

The method was immunoSEQ multiplex PCR; TCRdb's version includes in-frame clones alone and lacks a portion of them. The repertoire holds more than 140,000 clones, with 70% to 90% as singletons. Germline CDR1 is SGHTA and CDR2 is FQGNSA. J gave up 5 bases and V 4 bases, and 8 bases lay outside the gene matches. This CDR3 is built from 14 residues. The sequence came from a woman in her late teens or twenties in good health and CMV-seropositive. Sequencing was done on a sample of PBMCs. The rearrangement joins TRBV7-2 to TRBJ2-7; 7 bases fit TRBD1. The CDR3 DNA is TGTGCCAGCAGCTCAGAGGACAGGAGACACGAGCAGTACTTC. This sequence encodes CASSSEDRRHEQYF.